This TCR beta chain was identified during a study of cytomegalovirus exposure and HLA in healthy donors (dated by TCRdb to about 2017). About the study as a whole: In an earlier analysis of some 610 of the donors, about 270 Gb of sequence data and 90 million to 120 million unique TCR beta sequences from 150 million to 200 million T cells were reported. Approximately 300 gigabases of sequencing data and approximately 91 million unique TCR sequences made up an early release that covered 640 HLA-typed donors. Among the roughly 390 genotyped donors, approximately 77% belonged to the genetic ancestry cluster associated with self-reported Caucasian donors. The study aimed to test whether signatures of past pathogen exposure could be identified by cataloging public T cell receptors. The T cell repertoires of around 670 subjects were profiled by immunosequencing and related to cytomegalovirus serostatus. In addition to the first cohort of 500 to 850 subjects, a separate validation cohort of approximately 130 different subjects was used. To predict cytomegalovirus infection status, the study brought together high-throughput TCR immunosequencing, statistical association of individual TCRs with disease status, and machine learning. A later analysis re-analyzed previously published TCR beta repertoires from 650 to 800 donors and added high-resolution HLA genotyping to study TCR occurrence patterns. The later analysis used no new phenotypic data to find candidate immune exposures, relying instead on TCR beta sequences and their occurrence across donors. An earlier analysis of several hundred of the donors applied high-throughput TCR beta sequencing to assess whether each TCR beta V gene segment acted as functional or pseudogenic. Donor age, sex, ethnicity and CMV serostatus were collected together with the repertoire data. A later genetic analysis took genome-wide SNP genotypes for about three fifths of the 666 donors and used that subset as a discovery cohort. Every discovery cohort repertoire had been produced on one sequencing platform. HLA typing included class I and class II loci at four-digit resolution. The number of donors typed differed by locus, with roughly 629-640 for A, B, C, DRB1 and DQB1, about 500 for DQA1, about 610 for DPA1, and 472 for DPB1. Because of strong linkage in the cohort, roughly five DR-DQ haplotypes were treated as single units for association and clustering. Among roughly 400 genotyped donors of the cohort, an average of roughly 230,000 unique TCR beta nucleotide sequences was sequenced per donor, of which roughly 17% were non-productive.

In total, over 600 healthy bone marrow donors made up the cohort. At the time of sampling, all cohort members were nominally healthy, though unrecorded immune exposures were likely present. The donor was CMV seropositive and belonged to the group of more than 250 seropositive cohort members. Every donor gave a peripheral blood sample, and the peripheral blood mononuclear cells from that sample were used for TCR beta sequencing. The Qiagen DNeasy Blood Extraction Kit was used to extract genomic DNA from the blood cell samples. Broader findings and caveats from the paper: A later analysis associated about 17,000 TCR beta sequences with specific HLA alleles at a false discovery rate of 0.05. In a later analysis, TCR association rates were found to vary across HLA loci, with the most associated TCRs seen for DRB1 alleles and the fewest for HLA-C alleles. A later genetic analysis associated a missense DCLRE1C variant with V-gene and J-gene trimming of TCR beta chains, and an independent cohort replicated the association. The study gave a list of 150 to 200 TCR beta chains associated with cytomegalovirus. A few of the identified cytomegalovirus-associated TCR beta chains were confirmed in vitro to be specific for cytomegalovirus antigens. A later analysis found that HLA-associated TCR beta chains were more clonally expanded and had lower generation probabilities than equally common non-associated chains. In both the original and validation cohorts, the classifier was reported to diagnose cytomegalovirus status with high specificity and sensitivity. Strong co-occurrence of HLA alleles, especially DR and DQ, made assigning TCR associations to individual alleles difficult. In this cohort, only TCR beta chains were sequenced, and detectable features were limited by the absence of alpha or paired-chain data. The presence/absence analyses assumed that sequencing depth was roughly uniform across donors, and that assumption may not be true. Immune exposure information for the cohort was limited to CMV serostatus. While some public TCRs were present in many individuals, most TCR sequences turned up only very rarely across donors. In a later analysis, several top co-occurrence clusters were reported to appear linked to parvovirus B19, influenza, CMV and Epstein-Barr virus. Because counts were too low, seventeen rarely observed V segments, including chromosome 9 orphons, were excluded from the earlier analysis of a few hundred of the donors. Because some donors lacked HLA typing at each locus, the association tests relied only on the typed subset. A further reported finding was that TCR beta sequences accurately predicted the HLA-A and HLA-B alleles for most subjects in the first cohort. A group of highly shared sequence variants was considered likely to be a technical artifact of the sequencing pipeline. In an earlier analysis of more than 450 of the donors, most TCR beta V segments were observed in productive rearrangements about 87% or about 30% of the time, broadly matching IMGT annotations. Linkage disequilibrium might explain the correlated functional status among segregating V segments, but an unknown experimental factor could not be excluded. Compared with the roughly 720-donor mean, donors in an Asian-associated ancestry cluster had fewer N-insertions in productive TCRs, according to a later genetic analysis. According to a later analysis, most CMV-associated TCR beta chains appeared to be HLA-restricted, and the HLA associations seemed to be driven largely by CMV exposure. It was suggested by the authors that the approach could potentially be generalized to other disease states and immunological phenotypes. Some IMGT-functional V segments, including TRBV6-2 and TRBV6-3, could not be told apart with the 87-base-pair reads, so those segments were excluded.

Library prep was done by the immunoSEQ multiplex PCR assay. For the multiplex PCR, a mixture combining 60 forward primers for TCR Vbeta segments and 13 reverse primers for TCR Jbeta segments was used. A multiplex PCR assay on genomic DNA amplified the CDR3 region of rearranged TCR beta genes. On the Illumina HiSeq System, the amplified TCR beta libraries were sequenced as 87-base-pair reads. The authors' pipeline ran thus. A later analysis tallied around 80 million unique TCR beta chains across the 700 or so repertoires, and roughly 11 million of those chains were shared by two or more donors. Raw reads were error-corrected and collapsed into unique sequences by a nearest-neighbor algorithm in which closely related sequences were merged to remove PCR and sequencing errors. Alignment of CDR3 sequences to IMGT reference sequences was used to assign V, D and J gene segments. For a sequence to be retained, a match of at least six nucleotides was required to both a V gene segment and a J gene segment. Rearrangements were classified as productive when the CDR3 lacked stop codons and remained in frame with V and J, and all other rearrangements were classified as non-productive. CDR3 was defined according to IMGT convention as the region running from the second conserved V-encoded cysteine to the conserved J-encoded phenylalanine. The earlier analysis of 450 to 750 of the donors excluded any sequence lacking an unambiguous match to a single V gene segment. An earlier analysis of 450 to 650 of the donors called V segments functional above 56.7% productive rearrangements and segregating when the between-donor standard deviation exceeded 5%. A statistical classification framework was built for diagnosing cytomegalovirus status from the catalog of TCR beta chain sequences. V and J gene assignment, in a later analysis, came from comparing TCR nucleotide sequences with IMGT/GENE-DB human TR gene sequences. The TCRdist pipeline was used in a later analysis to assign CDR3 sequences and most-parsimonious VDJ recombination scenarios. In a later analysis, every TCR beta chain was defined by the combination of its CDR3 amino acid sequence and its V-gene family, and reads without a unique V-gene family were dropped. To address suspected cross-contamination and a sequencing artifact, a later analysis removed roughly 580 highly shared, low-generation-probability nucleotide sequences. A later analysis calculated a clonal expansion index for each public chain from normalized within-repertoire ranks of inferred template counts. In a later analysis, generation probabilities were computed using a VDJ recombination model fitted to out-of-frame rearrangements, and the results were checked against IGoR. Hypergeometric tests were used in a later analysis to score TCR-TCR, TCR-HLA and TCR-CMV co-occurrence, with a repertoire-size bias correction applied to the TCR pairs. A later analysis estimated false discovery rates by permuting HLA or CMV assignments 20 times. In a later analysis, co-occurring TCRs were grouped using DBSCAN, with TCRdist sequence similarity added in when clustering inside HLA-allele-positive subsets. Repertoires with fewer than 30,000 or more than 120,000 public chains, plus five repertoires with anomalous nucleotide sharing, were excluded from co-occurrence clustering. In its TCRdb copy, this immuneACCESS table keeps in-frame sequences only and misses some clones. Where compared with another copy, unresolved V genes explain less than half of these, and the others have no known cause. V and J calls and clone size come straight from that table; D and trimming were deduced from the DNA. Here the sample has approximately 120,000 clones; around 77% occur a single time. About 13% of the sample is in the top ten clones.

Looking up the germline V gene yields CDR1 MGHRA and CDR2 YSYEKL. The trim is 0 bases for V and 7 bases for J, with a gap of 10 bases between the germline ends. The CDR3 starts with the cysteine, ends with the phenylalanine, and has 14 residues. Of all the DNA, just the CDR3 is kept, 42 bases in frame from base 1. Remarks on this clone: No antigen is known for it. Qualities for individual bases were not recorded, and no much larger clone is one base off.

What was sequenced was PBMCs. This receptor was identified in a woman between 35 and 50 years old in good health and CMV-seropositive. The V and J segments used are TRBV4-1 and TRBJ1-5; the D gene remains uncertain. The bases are TGCGCCAGCAGCCAAGATGTTGAGGAGCAGCCCCAGCATTTT. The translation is CASSQDVEEQPQHF.